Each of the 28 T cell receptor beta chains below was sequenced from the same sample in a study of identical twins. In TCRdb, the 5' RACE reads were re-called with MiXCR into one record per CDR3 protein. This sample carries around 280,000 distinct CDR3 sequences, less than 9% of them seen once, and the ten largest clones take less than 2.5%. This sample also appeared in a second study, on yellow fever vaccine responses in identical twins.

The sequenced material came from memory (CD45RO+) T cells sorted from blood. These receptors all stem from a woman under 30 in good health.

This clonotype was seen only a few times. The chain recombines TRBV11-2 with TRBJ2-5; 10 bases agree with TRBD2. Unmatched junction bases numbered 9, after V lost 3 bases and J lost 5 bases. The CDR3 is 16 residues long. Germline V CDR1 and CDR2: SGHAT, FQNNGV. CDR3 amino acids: CASSLAGTSVGETQYF. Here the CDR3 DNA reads TGTGCCAGCAGCTTGGCCGGGACTAGCGTCGGGGAGACCCAGTACTTC.

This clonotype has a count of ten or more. The chain's CDR3 is CASSQPTGNTGELFF. The CDR3 coding sequence is TGCGCCAGCAGCCAGCCGACAGGGAACACCGGGGAGCTGTTTTTT. The chain couples TRBV4-1 to TRBJ2-2, with D tentatively TRBD1 (6 bases). Germline V gene lookup returns CDR1 MGHRA and CDR2 YSYEKL. CDR3 length equals 15 residues. Trimming took off 3 bases at V and 1 base at J, with 9 bases between the two ends.

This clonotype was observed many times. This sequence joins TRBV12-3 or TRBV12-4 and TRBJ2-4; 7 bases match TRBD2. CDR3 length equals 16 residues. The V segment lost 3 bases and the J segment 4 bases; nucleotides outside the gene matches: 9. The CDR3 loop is CASSFSPWREKNIQYF. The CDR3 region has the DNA TGTGCCAGCAGTTTTTCCCCCTGGCGGGAGAAAAACATTCAGTACTTC.

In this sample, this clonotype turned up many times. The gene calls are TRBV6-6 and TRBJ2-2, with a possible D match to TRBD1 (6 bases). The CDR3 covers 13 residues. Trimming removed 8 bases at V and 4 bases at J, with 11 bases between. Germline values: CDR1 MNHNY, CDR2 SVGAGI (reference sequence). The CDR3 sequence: CASGRGGTGELFF. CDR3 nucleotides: TGTGCCAGCGGCAGGGGCGGCACCGGGGAGCTGTTTTTT.

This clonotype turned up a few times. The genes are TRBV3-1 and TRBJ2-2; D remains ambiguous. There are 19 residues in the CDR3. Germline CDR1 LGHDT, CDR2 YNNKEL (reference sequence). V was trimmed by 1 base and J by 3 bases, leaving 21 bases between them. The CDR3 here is CASSQVVVILLRDTGELFF. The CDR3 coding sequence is TGTGCCAGCAGCCAAGTTGTCGTGATCTTGCTTAGGGACACCGGGGAGCTGTTTTTT.

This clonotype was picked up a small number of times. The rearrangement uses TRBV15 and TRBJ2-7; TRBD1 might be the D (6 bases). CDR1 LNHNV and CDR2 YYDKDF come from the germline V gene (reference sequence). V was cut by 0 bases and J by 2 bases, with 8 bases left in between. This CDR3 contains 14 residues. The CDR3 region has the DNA TGTGCCACCAGCAGAGATCAGGGGCCCTACGAGCAGTACTTC. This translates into CATSRDQGPYEQYF.

CDR3 sequence (DNA): TGCAGTGCCATGGGGGTGAGCAATCAGCCCCAGCATTTT. Its translation: CSAMGVSNQPQHF. The genes are TRBV20-1 and TRBJ1-5; TRBD1 might be the D (5 bases). The germline V gene encodes CDR1 DFQATT and CDR2 SNEGSKA (reference sequence). V lost 6 bases to trimming and J lost 1 base, with 10 bases between them. The CDR3 is 13 amino acids.

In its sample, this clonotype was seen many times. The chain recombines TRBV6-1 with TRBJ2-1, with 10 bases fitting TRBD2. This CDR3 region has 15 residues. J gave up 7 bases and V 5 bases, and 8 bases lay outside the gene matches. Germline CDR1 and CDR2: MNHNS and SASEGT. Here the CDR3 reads CASSPGLAVVNEQFF. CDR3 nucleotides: TGTGCCAGCAGTCCCGGACTAGCGGTTGTTAATGAGCAGTTCTTC.

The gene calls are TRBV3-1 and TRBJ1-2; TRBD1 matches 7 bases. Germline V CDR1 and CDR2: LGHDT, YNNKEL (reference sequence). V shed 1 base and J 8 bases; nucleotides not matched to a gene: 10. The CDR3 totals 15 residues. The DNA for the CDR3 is TGTGCCAGCAGCCAAGTGGACAGGCAGAACGTAGGCTACACCTTC. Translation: CASSQVDRQNVGYTF. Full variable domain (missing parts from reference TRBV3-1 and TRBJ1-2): DTAVSQTPKYLVTQMGNDKSIKCEQNLGHDTMYWYKQDSKKFLKIMFSYNNKELIINETVPNRFSPKSPDKAHLNLHINSLELGDSAVYFCASSQVDRQNVGYTFGSGTRLTVV.

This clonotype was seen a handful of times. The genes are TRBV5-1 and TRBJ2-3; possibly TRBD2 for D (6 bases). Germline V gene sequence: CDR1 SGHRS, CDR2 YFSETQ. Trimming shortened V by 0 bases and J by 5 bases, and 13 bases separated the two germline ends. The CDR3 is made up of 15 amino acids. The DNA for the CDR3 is TGCGCCAGCAGCTTGGGCGGGACGGGAAAAGATACGCAGTATTTT. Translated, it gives CASSLGGTGKDTQYF.

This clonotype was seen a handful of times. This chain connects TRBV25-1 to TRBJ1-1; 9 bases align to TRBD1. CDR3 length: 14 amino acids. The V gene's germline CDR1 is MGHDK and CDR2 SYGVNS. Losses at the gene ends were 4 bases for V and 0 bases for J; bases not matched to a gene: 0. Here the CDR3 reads CASSGTGVNTEAFF. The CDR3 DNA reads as TGTGCCAGCAGTGGGACAGGGGTGAACACTGAAGCTTTCTTT.

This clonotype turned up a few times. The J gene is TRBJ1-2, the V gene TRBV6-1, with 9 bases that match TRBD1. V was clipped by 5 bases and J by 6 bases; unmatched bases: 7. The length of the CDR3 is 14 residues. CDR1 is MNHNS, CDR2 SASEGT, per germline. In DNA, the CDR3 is TGTGCCAGCAGTCAATCCGGGACAGGGAATGGCTACACCTTC. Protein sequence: CASSQSGTGNGYTF.

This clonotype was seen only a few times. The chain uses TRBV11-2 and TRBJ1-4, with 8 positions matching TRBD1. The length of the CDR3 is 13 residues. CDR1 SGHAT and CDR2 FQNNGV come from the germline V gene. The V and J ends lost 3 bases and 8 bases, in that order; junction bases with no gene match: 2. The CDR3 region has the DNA TGTGCCAGCAGCTTCCGGACAGGGGAAAAACTGTTTTTT. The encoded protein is CASSFRTGEKLFF.

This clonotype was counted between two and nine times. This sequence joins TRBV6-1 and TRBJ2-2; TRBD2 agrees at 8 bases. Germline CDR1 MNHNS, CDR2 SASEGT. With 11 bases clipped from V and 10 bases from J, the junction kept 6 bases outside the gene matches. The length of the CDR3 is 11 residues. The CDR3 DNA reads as TGTGCCGGGCGGGGGGCGGCGGAGCTGTTTTTT. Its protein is CAGRGAAELFF.

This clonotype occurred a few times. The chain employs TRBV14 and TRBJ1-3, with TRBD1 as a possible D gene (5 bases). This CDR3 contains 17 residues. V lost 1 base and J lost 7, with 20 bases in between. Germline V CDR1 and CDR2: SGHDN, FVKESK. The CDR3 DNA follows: TGTGCCAGCAGCCAAGGGTACCGGGACCGGAAAAGGAACACCATATATTTT. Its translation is CASSQGYRDRKRNTIYF.

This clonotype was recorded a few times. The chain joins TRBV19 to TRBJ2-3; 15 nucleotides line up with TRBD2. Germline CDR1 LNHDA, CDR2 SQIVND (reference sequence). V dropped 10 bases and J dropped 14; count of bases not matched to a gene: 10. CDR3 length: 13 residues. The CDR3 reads CATKGLAGGPPYF. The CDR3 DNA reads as TGTGCCACCAAGGGACTAGCGGGAGGCCCCCCGTATTTT.

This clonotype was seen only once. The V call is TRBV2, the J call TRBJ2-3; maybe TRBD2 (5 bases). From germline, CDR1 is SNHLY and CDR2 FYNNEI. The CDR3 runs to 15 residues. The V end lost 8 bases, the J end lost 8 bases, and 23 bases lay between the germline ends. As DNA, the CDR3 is TGTGCCAGCGCTAGGAGCGGAGGCCCGACGGGTACGCAGTATTTT. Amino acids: CASARSGGPTGTQYF. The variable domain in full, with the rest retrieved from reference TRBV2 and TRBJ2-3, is EPEVTQTPSHQVTQMGQEVILRCVPISNHLYFYWYRQILGQKVEFLVSFYNNEISEKSEIFDDQFSVERPDGSNFTLKIRSTKLEDSAMYFCASARSGGPTGTQYFGPGTRLTVL.

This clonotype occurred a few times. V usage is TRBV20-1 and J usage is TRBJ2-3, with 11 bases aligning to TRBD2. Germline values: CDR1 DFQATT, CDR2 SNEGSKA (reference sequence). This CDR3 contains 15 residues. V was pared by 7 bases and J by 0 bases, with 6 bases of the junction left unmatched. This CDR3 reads CSVLGLAASTDTQYF. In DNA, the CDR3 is TGCAGTGTTTTGGGACTAGCGGCAAGCACAGATACGCAGTATTTT.

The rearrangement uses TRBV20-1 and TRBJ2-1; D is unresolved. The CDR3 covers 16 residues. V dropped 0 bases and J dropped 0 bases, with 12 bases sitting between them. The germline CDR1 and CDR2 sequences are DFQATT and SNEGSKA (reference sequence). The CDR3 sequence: CSARDDGAPSYNEQFF. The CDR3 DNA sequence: TGCAGTGCTAGAGATGACGGCGCCCCCTCCTACAATGAGCAGTTCTTC.

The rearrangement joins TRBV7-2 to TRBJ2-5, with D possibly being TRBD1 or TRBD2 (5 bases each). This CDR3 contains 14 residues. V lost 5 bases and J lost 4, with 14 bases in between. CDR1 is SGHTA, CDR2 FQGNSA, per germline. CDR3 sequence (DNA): TGTGCCAGCAGCCGGACCCGGGACGGAGAGACCCAGTACTTC. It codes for CASSRTRDGETQYF.

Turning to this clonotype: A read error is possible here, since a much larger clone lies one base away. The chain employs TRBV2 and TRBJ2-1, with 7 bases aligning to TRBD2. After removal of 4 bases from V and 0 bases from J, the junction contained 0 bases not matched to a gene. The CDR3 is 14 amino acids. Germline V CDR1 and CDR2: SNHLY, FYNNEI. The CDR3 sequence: CASSGTSSYNEQFF. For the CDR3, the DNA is TGTGCCAGCAGTGGGACTAGCTCCTACAATGAGCAGTTCTTC.

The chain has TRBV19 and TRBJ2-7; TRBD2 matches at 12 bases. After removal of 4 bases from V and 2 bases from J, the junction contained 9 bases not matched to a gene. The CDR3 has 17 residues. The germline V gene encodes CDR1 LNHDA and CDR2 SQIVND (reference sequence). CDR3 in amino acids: CASSTQGLAGAPYEQYF. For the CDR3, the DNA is TGTGCCAGTAGTACCCAGGGACTAGCGGGCGCCCCCTACGAGCAGTACTTC. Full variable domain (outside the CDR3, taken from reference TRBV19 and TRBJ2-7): DGGITQSPKYLFRKEGQNVTLSCEQNLNHDAMYWYRQDPGQGLRLIYYSQIVNDFQKGDIAEGYSVSREKKESFPLTVTSAQKNPTAFYLCASSTQGLAGAPYEQYFGPGTRLTVT.

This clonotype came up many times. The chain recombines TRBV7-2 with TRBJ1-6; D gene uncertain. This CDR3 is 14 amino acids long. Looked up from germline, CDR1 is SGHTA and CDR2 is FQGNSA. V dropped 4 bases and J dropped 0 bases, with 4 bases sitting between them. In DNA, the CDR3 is TGTGCCAGCAGCTATAGCTCCTATAATTCACCCCTCCACTTT. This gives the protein CASSYSSYNSPLHF. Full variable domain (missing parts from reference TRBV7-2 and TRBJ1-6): GAGVSQSPSNKVTEKGKDVELRCDPISGHTALYWYRQSLGQGLEFLIYFQGNSAPDKSGLPSDRFSAERTGGSVSTLTIQRTQQEDSAVYLCASSYSSYNSPLHFGNGTRLTVT.

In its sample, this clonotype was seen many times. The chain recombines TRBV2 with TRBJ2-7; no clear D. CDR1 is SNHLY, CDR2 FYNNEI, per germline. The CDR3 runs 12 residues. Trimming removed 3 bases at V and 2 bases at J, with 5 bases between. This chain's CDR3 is CASSELTYEQYF. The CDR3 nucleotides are TGTGCCAGCAGTGAGCTTACCTACGAGCAGTACTTC. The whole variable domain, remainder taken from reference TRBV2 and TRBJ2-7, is EPEVTQTPSHQVTQMGQEVILRCVPISNHLYFYWYRQILGQKVEFLVSFYNNEISEKSEIFDDQFSVERPDGSNFTLKIRSTKLEDSAMYFCASSELTYEQYFGPGTRLTVT.

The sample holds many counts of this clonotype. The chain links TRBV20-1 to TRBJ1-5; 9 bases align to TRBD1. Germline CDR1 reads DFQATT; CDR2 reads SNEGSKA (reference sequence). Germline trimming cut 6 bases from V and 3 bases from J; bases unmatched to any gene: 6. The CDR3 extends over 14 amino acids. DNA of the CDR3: TGCAGTGCCCGGACAGGGGTTTTCAATCAGCCCCAGCATTTT. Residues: CSARTGVFNQPQHF.

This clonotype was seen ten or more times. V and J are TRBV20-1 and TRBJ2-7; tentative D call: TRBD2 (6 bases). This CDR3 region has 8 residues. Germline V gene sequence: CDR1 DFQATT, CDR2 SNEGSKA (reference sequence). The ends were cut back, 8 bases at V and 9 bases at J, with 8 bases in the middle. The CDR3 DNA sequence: TGCAGTCCCGGGGGGCAGTACGTC. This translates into CSPGGQYV.

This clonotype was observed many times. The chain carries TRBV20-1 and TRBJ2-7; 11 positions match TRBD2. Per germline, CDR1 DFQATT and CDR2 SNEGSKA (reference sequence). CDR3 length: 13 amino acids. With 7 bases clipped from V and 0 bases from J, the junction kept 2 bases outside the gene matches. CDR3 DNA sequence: TGCAGTGTTCTAGCGGGGGGCTCCTACGAGCAGTACGTC. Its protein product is CSVLAGGSYEQYV.

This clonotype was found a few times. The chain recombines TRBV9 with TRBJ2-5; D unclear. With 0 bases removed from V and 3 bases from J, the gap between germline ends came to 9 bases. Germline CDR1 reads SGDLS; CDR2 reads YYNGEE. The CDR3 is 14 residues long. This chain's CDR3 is CASSVGFQKETQYF. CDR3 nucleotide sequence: TGTGCCAGCAGCGTAGGTTTCCAAAAAGAGACCCAGTACTTC.